The entry that follows covers one T cell receptor (beta chain) sequence. No antigen is known for it. These data are taken from a study of monozygotic twins with inflammatory bowel disease. Template switching was used to attach UMIs, which incorporated a 6-nucleotide sample barcode. With the 5' RACE reads reprocessed, TCRdb shows one record per CDR3 protein and no DNA. The table counts 420,000 or so distinct CDR3 sequences; roughly 2.5% lies in the top ten. Study-level results: Extra variability in the repertoires of patients may have come from differing immunosuppressive treatments. Using the inverse Simpson index, IBD patients had lower TCRbeta diversity than healthy co-twins.

The CDR3 runs 14 residues. Germline-derived CDR1 and CDR2 are SEHNR and FQNEAQ (reference sequence). This chain joins TRBV7-9 and TRBJ2-1; as DNA is missing, the TRBD1 call by TCRdb cannot be tested. Sequencing was performed on blood. The TCR originated in a human donor with ulcerative colitis or Crohn's disease, or a healthy co-twin of an affected twin (not recorded which). The CDR3 sequence is CASSVKTGPSEQFF.